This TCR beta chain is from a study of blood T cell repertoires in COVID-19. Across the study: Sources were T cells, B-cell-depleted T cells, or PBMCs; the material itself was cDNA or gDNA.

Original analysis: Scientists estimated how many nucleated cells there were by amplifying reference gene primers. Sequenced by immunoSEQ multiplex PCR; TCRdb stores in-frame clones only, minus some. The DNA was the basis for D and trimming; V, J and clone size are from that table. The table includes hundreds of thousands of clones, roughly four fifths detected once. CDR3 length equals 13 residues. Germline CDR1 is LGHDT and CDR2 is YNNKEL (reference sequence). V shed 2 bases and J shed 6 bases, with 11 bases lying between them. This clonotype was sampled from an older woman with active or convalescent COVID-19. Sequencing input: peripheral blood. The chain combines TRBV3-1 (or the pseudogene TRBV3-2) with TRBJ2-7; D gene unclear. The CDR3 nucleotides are TGTGCCAGCAGCCAATTCCACTCCCCCGAGCAGTACTTC. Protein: CASSQFHSPEQYF.